This TCR beta chain was recovered during a study of blood T cell repertoires in COVID-19 (dated by TCRdb to 2020 to 2022). Study-wide context: The collaborator samples originated in the United States, Italy and Spain and spanned the acute and convalescent phases of COVID-19. The material from the prospective study consisted of cDNA or gDNA derived from T cells, B-cell-depleted T cells, or PBMCs. The dataset comprised deeply sampled blood TCRbeta repertoires from subjects exposed to, actively infected with, or recovered from COVID-19. The repertoires were released in a freely available public database intended as a resource for research on the immune response to SARS-CoV-2. The samples were drawn from two sources: the first 160 participants of the ongoing ImmuneRACE study, and 1,200 or so subjects contributed by 6 global collaborators. The sample metadata nearly always contained a de-identified subject ID, COVID-19 status, age in years and sex. Where available, HLA class I and class II types were obtained from metadata supplied by the sample provider rather than from assay-based typing. Overall results and qualifications from the work: Clinical and demographic metadata were provided uncurated, with the amount varying by source and participant.

Whole blood was collected in K2EDTA tubes by collaborating institutions according to the institutions' own protocols. For TCRbeta analysis, collaborator samples were shipped as frozen whole blood, as isolated PBMCs, or as DNA extracted from either sample type. With respect to this clone: Its binding antigen is unknown. Base qualities are not provided; no much larger clone lies one nucleotide away.

The CDR3 goes from the cysteine to the phenylalanine over 15 residues. Just CDR3 DNA is preserved here, 45 bases in frame from base 1. Ends trimmed: V by 4 bases, J by 9 bases; bases unmatched to a gene: 13. The germline V gene (reference sequence) gives CDR1 as SGHNT and CDR2 as YYREEE. The immunoSEQ Assay, a bias-controlled multiplex PCR, was used to amplify TCRbeta CDR3 regions from genomic DNA. Concerning the study's data processing: The number of nucleated cells in each sample was estimated from the amplification of reference gene primers within the assay. To quantify the absolute abundance of each unique TCRbeta CDR3 rearrangement, sequence reads were collapsed and filtered. For each sample, productive Simpson clonality was calculated by taking the square root of Simpson's diversity index across productive rearrangements. Imported from immuneACCESS, the table was reduced by TCRdb to in-frame sequences with V and J called. These copies leave out some clones; in studies compared against another copy, an unresolved V gene accounts for under half, and the cause of the remainder is not known. V and J calls and clone size come straight from that table; D and trimming were deduced from the DNA. The table for this sample lists approximately 330,000 clones; 88% of them were counted only once. Clones ranked in the top ten supply about 3.9% of the sample.

The chain uses TRBV5-4 and TRBJ2-7, and 10 junctional nucleotides match TRBD1. Sequencing was performed on peripheral blood. The TCR originated in a woman aged 45-65 years with active or convalescent COVID-19. At the DNA level, the sequence is TGTGCCAGCAGCATGGGACAGGGGATTTTCGGTGGGCAGTACTTC. This yields the protein CASSMGQGIFGGQYF.